The rows below give T cell receptor beta chains drawn from one sample of a study of blood T cell repertoires in COVID-19. Profiled with immunoSEQ multiplex PCR; TCRdb holds only in-frame clones, not every one. The table records approximately 140,000 clones, around 87% of them present only once. Sample: PBMCs or T cells enriched from blood (not recorded which). Receptor source: a woman aged 30 to 39 with acute COVID-19. Each CDR3 is given with its conserved first and last residue. A D gene is named only where the DNA matches it firmly. The size of a clone is reported for some rows only, either as once, few or many, or as a class for expanded clones.

D	size	J	V	CDR3	DNA
TRBD1	-	TRBJ1-1	TRBV5-4	CASSATGANTEAFF	TGTGCCAGCAGCGCGACAGGGGCCAACACTGAAGCTTTCTTT
-	-	TRBJ2-2	TRBV15	CATSRDPGQLNTGELFF	TGTGCCACCAGCAGAGATCCTGGGCAGCTCAACACCGGGGAGCTGTTTTTT
TRBD2	medium-sized	TRBJ2-1	TRBV4-3	CASSPSSGGLYNEQFF	TGCGCCAGCAGCCCGTCTAGCGGGGGACTTTACAATGAGCAGTTCTTC
-	-	TRBJ1-2	TRBV2	CASLRQISNYGYTF	TGTGCCAGTCTCAGACAGATCTCTAACTATGGCTACACCTTC
TRBD1	-	TRBJ2-1	TRBV7-2	CASSLQGAPNNEQFF	TGTGCCAGCAGCTTGCAGGGGGCCCCCAACAATGAGCAGTTCTTC
TRBD1	-	TRBJ2-1	TRBV29-1	CSVDRTGEGNEQFF	TGCAGCGTTGACCGGACAGGGGAGGGCAATGAGCAGTTCTTC
-	-	TRBJ2-7	TRBV19	CASSQSSLTGAGIEQYF	TGTGCCAGTAGTCAATCCAGCCTGACAGGAGCGGGAATCGAGCAGTACTTC
-	-	TRBJ1-1	TRBV9	CASSADHGTEAFF	TGTGCCAGCAGCGCCGATCACGGGACTGAAGCTTTCTTT
-	-	TRBJ1-4	TRBV19	CASGGTMTNEKLFF	TGTGCCAGTGGGGGCACGATGACTAATGAAAAACTGTTTTTT
-	once	TRBJ2-7	TRBV29-1	CSVGAGGIYEQYF	TGCAGCGTTGGAGCTGGGGGCATCTACGAGCAGTACTTC
-	-	TRBJ1-2	TRBV28	CASRDTNYGYTF	TGTGCCAGCAGAGACACCAACTATGGCTACACCTTC
-	-	TRBJ1-1	TRBV18	CASSLTVTNTEAFF	TGTGCCAGCTCACTCACAGTGACGAACACTGAAGCTTTCTTT
-	once	TRBJ1-3	TRBV7-8	CASSARRASSGNTIYF	TGTGCCAGCAGCGCAAGGAGGGCATCCTCTGGAAACACCATATATTTT
-	-	TRBJ2-1	TRBV6-2/TRBV6-3	CASSYSYEQFF	TGTGCCAGCAGTTACTCCTATGAGCAGTTCTTC
-	once	TRBJ2-7	TRBV3-1/TRBV3-2	CASSHQGSGEQYF	TGTGCCAGCAGCCATCAGGGGTCGGGCGAGCAGTACTTC
-	-	TRBJ2-7	TRBV19	CASSVGLGYEQYF	TGTGCCAGTAGTGTCGGGTTAGGCTACGAGCAGTACTTC
-	few	TRBJ1-2	TRBV3-1/TRBV3-2	CASSQAGHVYGYTF	TGTGCCAGCAGCCAAGCCGGACACGTCTATGGCTACACCTTC
TRBD1	-	TRBJ2-7	TRBV10-3	CATATGAPYLAEQYF	TGTGCCACCGCGACAGGGGCCCCCTATTTGGCCGAGCAGTACTTC
TRBD1	-	TRBJ1-2	TRBV27	CASSPGDRNYGYTF	TGTGCCAGCAGTCCTGGGGACAGGAACTATGGCTACACCTTC
TRBD2	few	TRBJ2-3	TRBV6-4	CASSEGTSGTDTQYF	TGTGCCAGCAGTGAAGGGACTAGCGGCACAGATACGCAGTATTTT
TRBD2	-	TRBJ2-3	TRBV3-1/TRBV3-2	CASSRYGTSARTDTQYF	TGTGCCAGCAGCCGATATGGGACTAGTGCTCGCACAGATACGCAGTATTTT
TRBD1	-	TRBJ1-2	TRBV18	CASSPPTGQGEEGYTF	TGTGCCAGCTCACCACCGACAGGACAGGGTGAGGAAGGCTACACCTTC
TRBD1	-	TRBJ2-2	TRBV27	CASSPDRATGELFF	TGTGCCAGCAGTCCGGACAGGGCGACCGGGGAGCTGTTTTTT
-	-	TRBJ1-2	TRBV18	CASSPTHGANYGYTF	TGTGCCAGCTCACCAACTCACGGAGCTAACTATGGCTACACCTTC
TRBD2	once	TRBJ2-5	TRBV7-3	CASSLHGGAPETQYF	TGTGCCAGCAGCCTCCACGGGGGGGCACCAGAGACCCAGTACTTC
TRBD1	-	TRBJ1-1	TRBV30	CAWNLGQGWTEAFF	TGTGCCTGGAATTTGGGACAGGGGTGGACTGAAGCTTTCTTT
-	many	TRBJ2-2	TRBV7-9	CASSLVSSGELFF	TGTGCCAGCAGCTTAGTCTCTAGCGGGGAGCTGTTTTTT
-	-	TRBJ2-2	TRBV6-5	CASTYGGELFF	TGTGCCAGTACATATGGCGGGGAGCTGTTTTTT
TRBD2	-	TRBJ2-3	TRBV14	CASSRRTSGRTDTQYF	TGTGCCAGCAGCCGGAGGACTAGCGGGAGAACAGATACGCAGTATTTT
TRBD2	-	TRBJ2-1	TRBV4-2	CASSQEAGAGLNEQFF	TGTGCCAGCAGCCAGGAAGCGGGAGCCGGATTAAATGAGCAGTTCTTC
TRBD1	-	TRBJ1-1	TRBV6-2/TRBV6-3	CASSYSLGGTLNTEAFF	TGTGCCAGCAGTTACTCTCTAGGGGGCACATTGAACACTGAAGCTTTCTTT
TRBD1	-	TRBJ1-5	TRBV19	CASSQQGHSNQPQHF	TGTGCCAGTAGTCAACAGGGGCATAGCAATCAGCCCCAGCATTTT
TRBD2	-	TRBJ2-7	TRBV7-2	CASSPTAGSSYEQYF	TGTGCCAGCAGCCCCACAGCGGGGAGCTCCTACGAGCAGTACTTC
TRBD2	few	TRBJ2-1	TRBV28	CASTAGANNEQFF	TGTGCCAGCACGGCGGGAGCGAACAATGAGCAGTTCTTC
TRBD1	-	TRBJ2-5	TRBV19	CASKKGNRGETQYF	TGTGCCAGTAAAAAAGGAAACAGGGGAGAGACCCAGTACTTC
TRBD2	-	TRBJ2-2	TRBV6-2/TRBV6-3	CASSLSGYTGELFF	TGTGCCAGCAGTCTTAGCGGGTACACCGGGGAGCTGTTTTTT
TRBD2	-	TRBJ2-1	TRBV9	CASSVIAGEGNEQFF	TGTGCCAGCAGCGTGATAGCGGGAGAAGGAAATGAGCAGTTCTTC
TRBD1	-	TRBJ2-7	TRBV11-2	CASRQGRTYEQYF	TGTGCCAGCAGACAGGGGCGCACCTACGAGCAGTACTTC
-	-	TRBJ2-2	TRBV25-1	CASSPPTYTGELFF	TGTGCCAGCAGCCCACCTACCTACACCGGGGAGCTGTTTTTT
-	once	TRBJ2-5	TRBV25-1	CASSDFAGVETQYF	TGTGCCAGCAGTGATTTTGCAGGGGTCGAGACCCAGTACTTC
-	-	TRBJ2-5	TRBV5-1	CASSLVVAVGQETQYF	TGCGCCAGCAGCTTGGTCGTAGCGGTAGGACAAGAGACCCAGTACTTC
-	-	TRBJ1-2	TRBV18	CASSPTTANYGYTF	TGTGCCAGCTCACCCACGACAGCTAACTATGGCTACACCTTC
-	few	TRBJ1-4	TRBV7-9	CASKSQGSRDGKLFF	TGTGCCAGCAAATCTCAGGGGTCCCGCGACGGAAAACTGTTTTTT
-	-	TRBJ1-5	TRBV28	CASSPTVSNQPQHF	TGTGCCAGCAGTCCGACAGTTAGCAATCAGCCCCAGCATTTT
-	-	TRBJ2-6	TRBV20-1	CSASEGGVSGANVLTF	TGCAGTGCTAGTGAGGGAGGAGTATCTGGGGCCAACGTCCTGACTTTC
TRBD1	-	TRBJ1-2	TRBV10-3	CAISALGQGSNGYTF	TGTGCCATCAGTGCTCTGGGACAGGGAAGTAATGGCTACACCTTC
TRBD1	-	TRBJ2-2	TRBV6-4	CASKGQENTGELFF	TGTGCCAGCAAGGGACAGGAGAACACCGGGGAGCTGTTTTTT
TRBD1	-	TRBJ1-2	TRBV28	CASSFRDRAVLGYTF	TGTGCCAGCAGTTTTAGGGACAGGGCAGTTTTAGGCTACACCTTC
-	-	TRBJ1-6	TRBV5-1	CASSPMSSYNSPLHF	TGCGCCAGCAGCCCCATGAGCTCCTATAATTCACCCCTCCACTTT
-	-	TRBJ2-3	TRBV7-2	CASSFMGHGADTQYF	TGTGCCAGCAGCTTCATGGGCCACGGGGCAGATACGCAGTATTTT